This TCR beta chain was retrieved from a study of OX40 agonist ivuxolimab in advanced cancers. Turning to the overall study: Ivuxolimab was a fully human IgG2 agonistic monoclonal antibody targeting the costimulatory receptor OX40 (CD134). Intravenous ivuxolimab was administered to patients every 2 weeks at six dose levels: 0.01, 0.1, 0.3, 1.5, 3 and 10 mg/kg. Among the roughly 52 dose-escalation patients, roughly 20 had hepatocellular carcinoma, around 15 melanoma, 9 renal cell carcinoma and 9 head and neck cancer. In the dose-escalation cohort, approximately 82% of patients were male, and the mean age was about 55 years, with a range of 23 to 79. Patients were allowed to have had prior anti-PD-1, anti-PD-L1 or anti-CTLA-4 therapy, and around 41% of the dose-escalation patients had previously received checkpoint inhibitors. Partial responses were achieved by three dose-escalation patients, of whom one had hepatocellular carcinoma and two had cutaneous melanoma. The point of sequencing TCRbeta in the periphery was to test whether ivuxolimab changed TCR sequence diversity and drove clonal T-cell expansion. The paper covers the monotherapy dose-escalation part of the phase I ivuxolimab trial, which included N = 52 patients.

On this clone itself: Which antigen it targets is not known. No much larger clonotype is one base removed from it; base qualities were not supplied.

CDR1 and CDR2, looked up from the germline V gene, are SGHDT and YYEEEE. V lost 0 bases and J lost 5 bases; the stretch between them is 6 bases long. The CDR3 starts with the cysteine, ends with the phenylalanine, and has 13 residues. Of the read, only the CDR3 DNA is kept; its 39 bases are in frame from base 1. Patients with autoimmune disease history or receiving systemic immunosuppression were excluded from the trial. Peripheral blood for TCR sequencing was collected from all dose cohorts at baseline, on cycle 4 day 1, and on cycle 7 day 1. Samples were obtained from an open-label, multicenter, first-in-human phase I dose-escalation trial of ivuxolimab. Adults with locally advanced or metastatic melanoma, renal cell carcinoma, hepatocellular carcinoma or head and neck squamous cell carcinoma were enrolled in the trial. Before TCR sequencing, CD4+ T cells and CD8+ T cells from peripheral blood were sorted into separate populations.

Genomic DNA was isolated from the sorted cells so that the TCRbeta CDR3 region could be sequenced. The immunoSEQ Assay was used for sequencing of TCRbeta CDR3 regions. TCRdb carries this immuneACCESS record with in-frame sequences only. Its versions omit some clonotypes, under half of them owing to an unresolved V gene in the studies checked, with the rest unexplained. Here the sample has tens of thousands of clones; around 85% occur a single time. Approximately 0.81% of the sample is in the top ten clones. The investigation overall reported the following: Partial responders in the 0.1-3.0 mg/kg groups had among the lowest normalized peripheral clonal expansion, especially among CD8+ T cells. On average, CD8+ T cells showed more expanded clones than CD4+ T cells after ivuxolimab. Low levels of normalized T-cell clonal expansion were also seen in some nonresponding patients. At doses of 0.1 to 3.0 mg/kg, clonal expansion of both CD4+ and CD8+ blood T cells was observed from baseline to week 6. The antigen specificity of the clonally expanded peripheral T cells was not determined.

The chain is assembled from TRBV5-6 and TRBJ2-1, with an unclear D gene assignment. The sequencing used CD4+ or CD8+ T cells sorted from blood, collected in a trial of the OX40 agonist ivuxolimab. This TCR came from an adult with an advanced solid tumor such as melanoma, head and neck, liver or kidney cancer. The CDR3 protein is CASSLGRNNEQFF. The nucleotides are TGTGCCAGCAGCTTGGGTCGGAACAATGAGCAGTTCTTC.